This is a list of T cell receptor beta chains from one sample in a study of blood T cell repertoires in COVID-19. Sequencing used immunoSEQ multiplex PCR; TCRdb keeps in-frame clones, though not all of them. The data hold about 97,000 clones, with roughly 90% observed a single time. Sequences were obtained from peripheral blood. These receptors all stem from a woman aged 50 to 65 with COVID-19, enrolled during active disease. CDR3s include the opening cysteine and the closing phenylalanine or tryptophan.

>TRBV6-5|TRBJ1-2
CASSAGQGGGYTF
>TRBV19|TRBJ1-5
CASSIGWGGNQPQHF
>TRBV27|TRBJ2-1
CATLAGVPSAHNEQFF
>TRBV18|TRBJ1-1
CASSPPVRMNTEAFF
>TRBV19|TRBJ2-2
CASSSRPGQGYSGELFF
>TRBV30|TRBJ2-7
CAWTGLTYEQYF
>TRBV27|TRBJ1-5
CASSLFGQNGNQPQHF
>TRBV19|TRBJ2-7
CASQKAGGFGEQYF
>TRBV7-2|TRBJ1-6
CASSLATSSYNSPLHF
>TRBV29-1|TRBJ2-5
CSVGSGGAYETQYF
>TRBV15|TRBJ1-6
CATSRLGQESSYNSPLHF
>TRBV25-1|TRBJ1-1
CASSEYGWVGRENTEAFF
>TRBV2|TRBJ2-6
CASRGTGAGANVLTF
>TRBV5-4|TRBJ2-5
CASSRGTSSEETQYF
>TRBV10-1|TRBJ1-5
CASRWLDRDKPQHF
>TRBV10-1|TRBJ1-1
CASSESGTEAFF
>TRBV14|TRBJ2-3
CASSQGATDTQYF
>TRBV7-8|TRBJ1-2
CASSEQGAGGYTF
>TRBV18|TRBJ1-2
CASSPQGQGDYGYTF
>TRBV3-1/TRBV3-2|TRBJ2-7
CASSQDMTYEQYF
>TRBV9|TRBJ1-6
CASSVEPGLVSPLHF
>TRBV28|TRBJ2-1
CASDRGLINEQFF
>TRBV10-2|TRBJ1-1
CASAMDRAAFF
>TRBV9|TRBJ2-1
CASSSPGLLSSYNEQFF
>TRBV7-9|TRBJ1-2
CASSLMDGESGYTF
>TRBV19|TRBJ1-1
CASSSRTGNTEAFF
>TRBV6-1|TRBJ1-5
CASSVGSHRDKSNQPQHF
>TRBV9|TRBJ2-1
CASSVEPYYNEQFF
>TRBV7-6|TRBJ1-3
CASSLWTAGNTIYF
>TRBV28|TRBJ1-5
CASSLGINQPQHF
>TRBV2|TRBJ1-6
CASSTQGVTPPLHF
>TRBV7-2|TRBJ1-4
CASSLVGQGAAGEKLFF
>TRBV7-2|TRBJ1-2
CASSLAKQGASRGGYTF
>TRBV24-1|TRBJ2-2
CATSDARQGVGGELFF
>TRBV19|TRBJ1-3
CAAAGAASGNTIYF
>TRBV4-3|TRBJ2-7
CASSQVFSLAYEQYF
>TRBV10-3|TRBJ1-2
CATAGQEINYGYTF
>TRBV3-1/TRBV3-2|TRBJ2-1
CASSQISGRTYNEQFF
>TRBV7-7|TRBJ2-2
CASSSRGTGELFF
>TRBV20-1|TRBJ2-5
CSAVSGETQYF
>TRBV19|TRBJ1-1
CASSRQANTEAFF
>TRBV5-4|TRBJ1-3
CASSHDGVGSGNTIYF
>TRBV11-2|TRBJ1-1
CASSPRTANTEAFF
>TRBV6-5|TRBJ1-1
CASSYLGTVNTEAFF
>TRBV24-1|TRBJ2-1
CATSDWTDNEQFF
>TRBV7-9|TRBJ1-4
CASSSGTGSYEKLFF
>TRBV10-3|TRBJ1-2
CAISDRVLGGYTF